The source of this TCR beta chain is a study of T-cell reconstitution after alpha-beta-depleted transplantation in children. CDR3 size: 21 residues. The germline V gene has CDR1 DFQATT and CDR2 SNEGSKA (reference sequence). The trim removed 3 bases at V and 0 bases at J, leaving 18 bases unmatched. This clonotype was observed at least ten times. The antigen is not known. Points from the study as a whole: Reportedly, alpha-beta T cells present about two months post-transplant originated from several hundred expanded clones of graft origin. Once a year had passed after transplant, T-cell counts and diversity came mostly from newly produced T cells.

Unique molecular identifiers tagged the TCRbeta library. TCRdb reprocessed the PCR reads with MiXCR, giving one entry per CDR3 protein. The table has fewer than 500,000 distinct CDR3 sequences, approximately 41% seen once. The starting material was PBMCs, obtained before TCRalphabeta/CD19-depleted stem cell transplant. The rearrangement links TRBV20-1 to TRBJ2-2; 11 bases are a match to TRBD2. The TCR comes from a girl under 10 years old with aplastic anemia, due to receive a stem cell transplant. DNA of the CDR3: TGCAGTGCTAGTTACGCCGCCGGGACTAGCGGTACTTTAGCGAACACCGGGGAGCTGTTTTTT. Its translation: CSASYAAGTSGTLANTGELFF.